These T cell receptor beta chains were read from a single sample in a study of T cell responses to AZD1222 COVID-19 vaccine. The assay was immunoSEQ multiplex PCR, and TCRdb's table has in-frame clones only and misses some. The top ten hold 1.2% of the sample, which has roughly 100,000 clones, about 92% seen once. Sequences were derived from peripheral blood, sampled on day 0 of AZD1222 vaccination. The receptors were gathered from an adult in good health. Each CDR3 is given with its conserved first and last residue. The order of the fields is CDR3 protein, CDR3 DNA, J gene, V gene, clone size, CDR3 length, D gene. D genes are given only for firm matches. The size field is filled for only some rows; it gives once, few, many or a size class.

CDR3aa: CASSEGDSNEKLFF; CDR3nt: TGTGCCAGCAGTGAAGGCGACAGTAATGAAAAACTGTTTTTT; j_gene: TRBJ1-4; v_gene: TRBV2; abundance: .; len: 14; d_gene: .
CDR3aa: CASSLGPGSGNTIYF; CDR3nt: TGCGCCAGCAGCTTGGGGCCTGGTTCTGGAAACACCATATATTTT; j_gene: TRBJ1-3; v_gene: TRBV5-1; abundance: .; len: 15; d_gene: .
CDR3aa: CASSQGSGLRGGTGELFF; CDR3nt: TGTGCCAGCAGCCAAGGATCGGGGTTGCGGGGGGGAACCGGGGAGCTGTTTTTT; j_gene: TRBJ2-2; v_gene: TRBV4-2; abundance: once; len: 18; d_gene: TRBD2
CDR3aa: CAISDRGQARSGNTIYF; CDR3nt: TGTGCCATCAGTGATCGCGGACAGGCCCGCTCTGGAAACACCATATATTTT; j_gene: TRBJ1-3; v_gene: TRBV10-3; abundance: .; len: 17; d_gene: TRBD1
CDR3aa: CASSRGGLTNEKLFF; CDR3nt: TGTGCCAGCAGCAGGGGGGGTTTAACTAATGAAAAACTGTTTTTT; j_gene: TRBJ1-4; v_gene: TRBV7-8; abundance: .; len: 15; d_gene: .
CDR3aa: CASSLVVTSTDTQYF; CDR3nt: TGTGCCAGCAGCTTGGTGGTTACTAGCACAGATACGCAGTATTTT; j_gene: TRBJ2-3; v_gene: TRBV5-5; abundance: .; len: 15; d_gene: .
CDR3aa: CASISSLAGHNEQFF; CDR3nt: TGTGCCAGCATCTCCTCCTTAGCGGGGCACAATGAGCAGTTCTTC; j_gene: TRBJ2-1; v_gene: TRBV11-3; abundance: .; len: 15; d_gene: TRBD2
CDR3aa: CASSLGASGYNEQFF; CDR3nt: TGTGCCAGCAGCTTAGGGGCTAGCGGGTACAATGAGCAGTTCTTC; j_gene: TRBJ2-1; v_gene: TRBV7-6; abundance: .; len: 15; d_gene: TRBD2
CDR3aa: CASSPRAGTGEGYTF; CDR3nt: TGTGCCAGCAGCCCAAGAGCCGGGACAGGGGAAGGCTACACCTTC; j_gene: TRBJ1-2; v_gene: TRBV9; abundance: once; len: 15; d_gene: TRBD1
CDR3aa: CASSPWTGGEPQHF; CDR3nt: TGTGCCAGCAGCCCTTGGACAGGGGGTGAGCCCCAGCATTTT; j_gene: TRBJ1-5; v_gene: TRBV2; abundance: .; len: 14; d_gene: TRBD1
CDR3aa: CASSDPEGTPPAGGTDTQYF; CDR3nt: TGTGCCAGCAGTGACCCAGAGGGGACTCCCCCCGCGGGGGGCACAGATACGCAGTATTTT; j_gene: TRBJ2-3; v_gene: TRBV6-4; abundance: .; len: 20; d_gene: TRBD2